This T cell receptor (beta chain) was obtained from a study of T cell responses to AZD1222 COVID-19 vaccine. Germline V gene sequence: CDR1 SGHRS, CDR2 YFSETQ. The trim removed 7 bases at V and 0 bases at J, leaving 7 bases unmatched. This CDR3 contains 17 residues. Some clones are missing from TCRdb's copy, which holds only in-frame ones; the method was immunoSEQ multiplex PCR. Among around 150,000 clones listed, approximately 90% were seen once. This clone has just a few counts. The material was peripheral blood, obtained on day 0 of AZD1222 vaccination. The receptor was isolated from an adult in good health. The chain joins TRBV5-1 to TRBJ1-6, with 10 bases fitting TRBD1. CDR3 in DNA: TGCGCCAGCGGGACAGGGGATGTAAGCTCCTATAATTCACCCCTCCACTTT. This sequence encodes CASGTGDVSSYNSPLHF.